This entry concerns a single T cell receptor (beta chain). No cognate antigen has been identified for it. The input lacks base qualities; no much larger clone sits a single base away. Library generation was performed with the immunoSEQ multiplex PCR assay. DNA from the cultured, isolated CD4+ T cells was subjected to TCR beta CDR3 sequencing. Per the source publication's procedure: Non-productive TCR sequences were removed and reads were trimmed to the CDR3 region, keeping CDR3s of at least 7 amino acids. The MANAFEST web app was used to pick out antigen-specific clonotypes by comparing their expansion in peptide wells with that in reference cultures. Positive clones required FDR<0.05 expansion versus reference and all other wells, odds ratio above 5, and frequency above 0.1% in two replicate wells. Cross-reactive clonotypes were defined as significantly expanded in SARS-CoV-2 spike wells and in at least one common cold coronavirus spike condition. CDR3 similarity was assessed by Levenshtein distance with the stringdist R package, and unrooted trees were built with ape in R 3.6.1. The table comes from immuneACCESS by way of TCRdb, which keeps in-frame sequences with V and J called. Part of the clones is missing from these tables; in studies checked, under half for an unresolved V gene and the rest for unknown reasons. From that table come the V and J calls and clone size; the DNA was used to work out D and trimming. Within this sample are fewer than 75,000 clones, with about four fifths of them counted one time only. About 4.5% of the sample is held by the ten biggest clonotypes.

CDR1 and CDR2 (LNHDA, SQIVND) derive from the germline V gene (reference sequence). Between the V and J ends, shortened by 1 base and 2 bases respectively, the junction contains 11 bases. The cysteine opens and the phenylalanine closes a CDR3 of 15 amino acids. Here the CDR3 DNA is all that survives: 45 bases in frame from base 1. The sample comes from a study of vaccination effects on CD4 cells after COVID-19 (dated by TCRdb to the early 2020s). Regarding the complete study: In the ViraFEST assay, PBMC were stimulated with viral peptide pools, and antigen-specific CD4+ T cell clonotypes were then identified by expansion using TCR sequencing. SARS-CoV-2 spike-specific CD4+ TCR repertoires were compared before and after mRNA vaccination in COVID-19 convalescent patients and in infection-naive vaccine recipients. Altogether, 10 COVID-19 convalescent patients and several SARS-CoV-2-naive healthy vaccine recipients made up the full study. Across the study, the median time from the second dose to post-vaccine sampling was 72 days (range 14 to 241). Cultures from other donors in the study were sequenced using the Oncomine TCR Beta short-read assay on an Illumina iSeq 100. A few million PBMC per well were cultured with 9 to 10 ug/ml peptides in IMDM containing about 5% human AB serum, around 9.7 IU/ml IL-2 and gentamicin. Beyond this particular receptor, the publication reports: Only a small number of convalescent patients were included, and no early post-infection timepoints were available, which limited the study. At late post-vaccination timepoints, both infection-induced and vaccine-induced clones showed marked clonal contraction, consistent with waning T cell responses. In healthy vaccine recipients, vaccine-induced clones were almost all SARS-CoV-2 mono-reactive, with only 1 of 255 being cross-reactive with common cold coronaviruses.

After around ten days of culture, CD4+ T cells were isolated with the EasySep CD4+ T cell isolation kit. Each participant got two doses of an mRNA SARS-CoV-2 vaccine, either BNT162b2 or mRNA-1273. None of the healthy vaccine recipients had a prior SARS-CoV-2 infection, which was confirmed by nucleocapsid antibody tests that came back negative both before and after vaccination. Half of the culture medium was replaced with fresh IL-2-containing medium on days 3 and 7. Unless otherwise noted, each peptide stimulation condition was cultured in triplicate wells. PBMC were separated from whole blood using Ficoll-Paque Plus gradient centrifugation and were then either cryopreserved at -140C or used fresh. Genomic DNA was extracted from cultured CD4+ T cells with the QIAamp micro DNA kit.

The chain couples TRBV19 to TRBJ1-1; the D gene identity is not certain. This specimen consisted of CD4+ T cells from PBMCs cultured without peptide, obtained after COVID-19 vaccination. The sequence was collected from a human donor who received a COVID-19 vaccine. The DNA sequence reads TGTGCCAGTAGTATAGCCGCCAGAATCAACACTGAAGCTTTCTTT. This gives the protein CASSIAARINTEAFF.